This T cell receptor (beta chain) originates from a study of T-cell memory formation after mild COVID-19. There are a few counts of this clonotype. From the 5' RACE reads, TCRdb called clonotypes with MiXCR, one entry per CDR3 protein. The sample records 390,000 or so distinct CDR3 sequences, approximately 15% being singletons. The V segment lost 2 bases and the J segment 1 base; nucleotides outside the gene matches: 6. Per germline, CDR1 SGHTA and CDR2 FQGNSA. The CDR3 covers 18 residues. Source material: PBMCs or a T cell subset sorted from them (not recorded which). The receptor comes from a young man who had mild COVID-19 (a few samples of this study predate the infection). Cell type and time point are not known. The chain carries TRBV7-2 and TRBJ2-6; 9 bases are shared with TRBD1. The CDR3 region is CASSLRDRASSGANVLTF. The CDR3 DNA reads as TGTGCCAGCAGCTTACGGGACAGGGCATCGTCTGGGGCCAACGTCCTGACTTTC.